What follows describes a single T cell receptor beta chain. TCRdb re-called the RT-PCR reads with MiXCR, one entry per CDR3 protein. The repertoire includes almost 700,000 distinct CDR3 sequences, 13% to 15% of them detected once, and 3.6% sits in the top ten. Between the trimmed V and J ends, which lost 3 bases and 1 base, there was a span of 9 bases. From germline, CDR1 is DFQATT and CDR2 SNEGSKA (reference sequence). The CDR3 loop spans 13 amino acids. The sequence was collected from a female donor in good health, serving as a healthy control. Sequenced material: memory CD4+ T cells from blood. This rearrangement joins TRBV20-1 to TRBJ1-2; D gene uncertain. Here the CDR3 DNA reads TGCAGTGCTAGTGTCGACAATAACTATGGCTACACCTTC. Translation gives CSASVDNNYGYTF.